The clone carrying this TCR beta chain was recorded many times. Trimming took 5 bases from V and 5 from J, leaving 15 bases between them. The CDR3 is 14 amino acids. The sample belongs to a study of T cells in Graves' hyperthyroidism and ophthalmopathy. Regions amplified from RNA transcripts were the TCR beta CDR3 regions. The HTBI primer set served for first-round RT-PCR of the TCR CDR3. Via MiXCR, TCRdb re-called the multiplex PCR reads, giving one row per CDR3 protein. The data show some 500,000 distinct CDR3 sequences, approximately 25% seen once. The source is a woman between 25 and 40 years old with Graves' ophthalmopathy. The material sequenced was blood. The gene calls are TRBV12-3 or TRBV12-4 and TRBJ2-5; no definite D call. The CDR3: CASSKGFTRETQYF. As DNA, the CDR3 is TGTGCCAGCAGTAAGGGCTTTACAAGGGAGACCCAGTACTTC.